Sequencing of this TCR beta chain was carried out in a study of T cells in localized non-small cell lung cancer. Findings of the study overall: Adjacent uninvolved lung tissue had the highest T cell clonality, exceeding tumor.

The CDR3 sequence is 14 residues long. Germline-derived CDR1 and CDR2 are LNHDA and SQIVND (reference sequence). V gave up 5 bases and J gave up 5 bases, with 15 bases separating them. For this clone: Antigen unknown.

Sequenced by immunoSEQ multiplex PCR; TCRdb stores in-frame clones only, minus some. The repertoire holds approximately 67,000 clones, approximately 84% seen once, with roughly 14% in the top ten. Material: peripheral blood, obtained before any cancer treatment. J is TRBJ2-5 and V is TRBV19; D is tentatively TRBD1 or TRBD2 (5 bases each). This TCR was recovered from a female donor over 55 with stage I lung adenocarcinoma. The CDR3 DNA is TGTGCCAGTAGTCCACCGGGACGCTCCGAGACCCAGTACTTC. Protein: CASSPPGRSETQYF.